The clone carrying this T cell receptor (beta chain) was counted ten times or more. Its specificity is not known. Among the patients, aged 18 to 65, hyperthyroidism was newly diagnosed and had lasted under 2 months. Pregnant or lactating patients were excluded, as were those with uncontrolled infection or other autoimmune disease. The data are from a study of T cells in Graves' hyperthyroidism and ophthalmopathy. Looking at the study overall: Before treatment of any kind, peripheral blood was taken at initial diagnosis.

The length of the CDR3 is 17 residues. The ends were cut back, 5 bases at V and 4 bases at J, with 23 bases in the middle. The investigators amplified TCR beta CDR3 regions from RNA transcripts. The HTBI set primed first-round TCR CDR3 RT-PCR. From the multiplex PCR reads, TCRdb called clonotypes with MiXCR, one entry per CDR3 protein. The table has fewer than 800,000 distinct CDR3 sequences, 16% seen once. The study, taken as a whole, reports: Blood also held most thyroid clonotypes expanded beyond 0.001.

Sequenced input: blood. The gene calls are TRBV12-3 or TRBV12-4 and TRBJ1-2; D may be TRBD1 (5 bases). The TCR was taken from a man younger than 35 with Graves' hyperthyroidism. In DNA, the CDR3 is TGTGCCAGCAGTGATTGGCAGGGCCGCAGGTCTAGCTATGGCTACACCTTC. It encodes CASSDWQGRRSSYGYTF.